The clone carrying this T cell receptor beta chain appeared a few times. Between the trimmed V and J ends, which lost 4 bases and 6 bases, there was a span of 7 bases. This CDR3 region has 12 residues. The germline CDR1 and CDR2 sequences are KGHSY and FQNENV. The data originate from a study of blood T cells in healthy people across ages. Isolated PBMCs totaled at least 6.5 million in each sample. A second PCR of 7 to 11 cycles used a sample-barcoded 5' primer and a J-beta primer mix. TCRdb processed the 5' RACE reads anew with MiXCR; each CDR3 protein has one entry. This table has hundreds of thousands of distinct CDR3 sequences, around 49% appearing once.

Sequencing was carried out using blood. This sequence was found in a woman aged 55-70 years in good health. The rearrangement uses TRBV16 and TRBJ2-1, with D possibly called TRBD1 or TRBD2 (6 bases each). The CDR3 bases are TGTGCCAGCAGCCGGGGGGCCAATGAGCAGTTCTTC. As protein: CASSRGANEQFF.